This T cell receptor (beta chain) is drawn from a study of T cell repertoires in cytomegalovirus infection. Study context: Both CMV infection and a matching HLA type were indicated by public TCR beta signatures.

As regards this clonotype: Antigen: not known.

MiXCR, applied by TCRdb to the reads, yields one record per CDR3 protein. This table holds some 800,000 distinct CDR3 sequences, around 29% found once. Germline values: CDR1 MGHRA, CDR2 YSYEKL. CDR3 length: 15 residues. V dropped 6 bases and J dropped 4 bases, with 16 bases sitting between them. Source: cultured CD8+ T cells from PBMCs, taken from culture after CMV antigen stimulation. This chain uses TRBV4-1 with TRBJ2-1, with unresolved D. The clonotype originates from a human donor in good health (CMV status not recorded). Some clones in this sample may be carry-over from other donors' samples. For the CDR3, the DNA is TGCGCCAGCAGACTTGCCGTTCCATTATACAATGAGCAGTTCTTC. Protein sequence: CASRLAVPLYNEQFF.